This TCR beta chain is drawn from a study of CD8 T cells in ankylosing spondylitis. Quantitative 5'-RACE with molecular barcodes produced the TCR beta libraries. TCRdb called the 5' RACE reads again in MiXCR, with one record for every CDR3 protein. The table includes 800,000 to 900,000 distinct CDR3 sequences, about 10% detected once. V lost 5 bases and J 2 bases, leaving 10 bases between the germline ends. Per the germline V gene, CDR1 is MDHEN and CDR2 is SYDVKM. This CDR3 contains 13 residues. This clonotype was seen a handful of times. Its antigen is as yet unknown. The study's findings and limits: Blood of patients with ankylosing spondylitis appeared to be characterized by a TCR beta motif of eight highly homologous variants. Disease-linked clones, CD8+, were relatively rare in peripheral blood. The study looked at matched synovial fluid samples from ankylosing spondylitis patients. Disease-linked clones were reported to be significantly enriched there.

The J gene is TRBJ2-7, the V gene TRBV28; D call uncertain. The receptor's source is a male donor with ankylosing spondylitis. Material: blood, either unsorted or a sorted T cell fraction (not recorded which). CDR3 sequence (DNA): TGTGCCAGCAGTCTCACCACAGCCTACGAGCAGTACTTC. As protein: CASSLTTAYEQYF. Supplemented by reference TRBV28 and TRBJ2-7, the full variable domain reads DVKVTQSSRYLVKRTGEKVFLECVQDMDHENMFWYRQDPGLGLRLIYFSYDVKMKEKGDIPEGYSVSREKKERFSLILESASTNQTSMYLCASSLTTAYEQYFGPGTRLTVT.